These T cell receptor beta chains were read from a single sample in a study of blood T cells in healthy people across ages. TCRdb reanalysed the 5' RACE reads using MiXCR and keeps one entry per CDR3 protein. The data show about 810,000 distinct CDR3 sequences, 35% to 40% seen once. The sequencing input was blood. The receptor source for this set is a man between 18 and 35 years old in good health. Each CDR3 is given with its conserved first and last residue. Fields, in order: CDR3 DNA, CDR3 protein, V gene, clone size, D gene, J gene. The D gene is left open where the match is weak. Some rows mark clone size as missing; the rest say once, few, many or name a class of expanded clone.

DNA: TGCAGTGGGAAGTCGGGGGGCACTGAAGCTTTCTTT; CDR3: CSGKSGGTEAFF; V: TRBV20-1; size: -; D: -; J: TRBJ1-1
DNA: TGTGCCAGCAGTTTGGGGGGGCTAGTGAATGAGCAGTTCTTC; CDR3: CASSLGGLVNEQFF; V: TRBV27; size: many; D: -; J: TRBJ2-1
DNA: TGCAGTACTAGGGGGGGGACAGAAACCACAGATACGCAGTATTTT; CDR3: CSTRGGTETTDTQYF; V: TRBV20-1; size: -; D: -; J: TRBJ2-3
DNA: TGTGCCAGCAGGGACAGGTTCCAAGAGACCCAGTACTTC; CDR3: CASRDRFQETQYF; V: TRBV7-8; size: few; D: TRBD1; J: TRBJ2-5
DNA: TGCAGTGCTACCGGACAGGGGGGGGAGACCCAGTACTTC; CDR3: CSATGQGGETQYF; V: TRBV20-1; size: few; D: TRBD1; J: TRBJ2-5
DNA: TGTGCCAGCAGTTTCGACAGAACTTACGAGCAGTACTTC; CDR3: CASSFDRTYEQYF; V: TRBV12-3/TRBV12-4; size: few; D: -; J: TRBJ2-7
DNA: TGCAGTGCTAGAGATTTTGGGGGCATAGGAAGTACTGAAGCTTTCTTT; CDR3: CSARDFGGIGSTEAFF; V: TRBV20-1; size: -; D: -; J: TRBJ1-1
DNA: TGTGCCAGTAGTATAGAGGGGGACAGGGGGCGTGATACGCAGTATTTT; CDR3: CASSIEGDRGRDTQYF; V: TRBV19; size: -; D: TRBD1; J: TRBJ2-3
DNA: TGTGCCAGCAGCATACAGGGTCATAGCAATCAGCCCCAGCATTTT; CDR3: CASSIQGHSNQPQHF; V: TRBV12-3/TRBV12-4; size: -; D: -; J: TRBJ1-5
DNA: TGTGCCAGCAGCTCGACTAGGGTCAATGAGCAGTTCTTC; CDR3: CASSSTRVNEQFF; V: TRBV9; size: few; D: -; J: TRBJ2-1
DNA: TGTGCCAGCAGCTTATATCAGGGGAGAGATACGCAGTATTTT; CDR3: CASSLYQGRDTQYF; V: TRBV7-9; size: few; D: -; J: TRBJ2-3
DNA: TGTGCCAGCAGTTTAGTACCGGGGGCTGAGCAGTTCTTC; CDR3: CASSLVPGAEQFF; V: TRBV27; size: few; D: -; J: TRBJ2-1
DNA: TGTGCCAGCAGCTTAGCCCGACAGGATAGGACGCAGTATTTT; CDR3: CASSLARQDRTQYF; V: TRBV7-2; size: -; D: -; J: TRBJ2-3
DNA: TGTGCCAGCAGTCCGACAGGCCCCCGGGGGGGCTACACCTTC; CDR3: CASSPTGPRGGYTF; V: TRBV7-2; size: few; D: -; J: TRBJ1-2
DNA: TGTGCCAGCAGCGGTAGAAAGGTCGGCACAGATACGCAGTATTTT; CDR3: CASSGRKVGTDTQYF; V: TRBV9; size: -; D: -; J: TRBJ2-3
DNA: TGCGCCAGCAGTAAAACGGATCCTGCTTACAATGAGCAGTTCTTC; CDR3: CASSKTDPAYNEQFF; V: TRBV5-1; size: many; D: -; J: TRBJ2-1
DNA: TGTGCCAGCAGTCCTCTCAAGACAGGGGGCCTTCACGAGCAGTACTTC; CDR3: CASSPLKTGGLHEQYF; V: TRBV27; size: -; D: TRBD1; J: TRBJ2-7
DNA: TGCAGTGCTAGGGGCACCAGCAAAAGAGAGACCCAGTACTTC; CDR3: CSARGTSKRETQYF; V: TRBV20-1; size: few; D: -; J: TRBJ2-5
DNA: TGTACCAGCGTCCCGGTGGGGGATCGCGCCTACAATGAGCAGTTCTTC; CDR3: CTSVPVGDRAYNEQFF; V: TRBV12-3/TRBV12-4; size: -; D: -; J: TRBJ2-1
DNA: TGTGCCAGCATCCTCGCCGACAGGGGGGACTCCTACAATGAGCAGTTCTTC; CDR3: CASILADRGDSYNEQFF; V: TRBV6-6; size: -; D: TRBD1; J: TRBJ2-1
DNA: TGTGCCAGCAGCTCCGCCAGACTAGCGCGAGATGAGCAGTACTTC; CDR3: CASSSARLARDEQYF; V: TRBV7-3; size: -; D: TRBD2; J: TRBJ2-5
DNA: TGTGCCAGCAGCCAAGATCGAACAGGGGGCGACTGCGGCGAGCAGTACTTC; CDR3: CASSQDRTGGDCGEQYF; V: TRBV3-1; size: -; D: TRBD1; J: TRBJ2-7
DNA: TGTGCGAGCGAGTTGGACCGATCATCTACACTAGCCAAAAACATTCAGTACTTC; CDR3: CASELDRSSTLAKNIQYF; V: TRBV2; size: -; D: -; J: TRBJ2-4
DNA: TGTGCCAGCCTAAGTGACCAGGGGGGTTACGAGCAGTACTTC; CDR3: CASLSDQGGYEQYF; V: TRBV2; size: -; D: -; J: TRBJ2-7
DNA: TGTGCCAGCAGTTCCTCACGGGGCAGGGAGACAGATACGCAGTATTTT; CDR3: CASSSSRGRETDTQYF; V: TRBV28; size: -; D: -; J: TRBJ2-3
DNA: TGTGCCAGCAGTGACCAAAGGGGGGAGACCCAGTACTTC; CDR3: CASSDQRGETQYF; V: TRBV6-6; size: -; D: -; J: TRBJ2-5
DNA: TGTGCCAGCAGCTCCTCCGGGACAGGGCTCGACAATGAGCAGTTCTTC; CDR3: CASSSSGTGLDNEQFF; V: TRBV13; size: -; D: TRBD1; J: TRBJ2-1
DNA: TGTGCCAGCAGCTCACTAGCGGGGGGATACAATGAGCAGTTCTTC; CDR3: CASSSLAGGYNEQFF; V: TRBV7-2; size: few; D: TRBD2; J: TRBJ2-1
DNA: TGTGCCAGCAGCCAAGATCGAAGCGGGGGGGCCCAGGATGAGCAGTTCTTC; CDR3: CASSQDRSGGAQDEQFF; V: TRBV3-1; size: -; D: TRBD2; J: TRBJ2-1